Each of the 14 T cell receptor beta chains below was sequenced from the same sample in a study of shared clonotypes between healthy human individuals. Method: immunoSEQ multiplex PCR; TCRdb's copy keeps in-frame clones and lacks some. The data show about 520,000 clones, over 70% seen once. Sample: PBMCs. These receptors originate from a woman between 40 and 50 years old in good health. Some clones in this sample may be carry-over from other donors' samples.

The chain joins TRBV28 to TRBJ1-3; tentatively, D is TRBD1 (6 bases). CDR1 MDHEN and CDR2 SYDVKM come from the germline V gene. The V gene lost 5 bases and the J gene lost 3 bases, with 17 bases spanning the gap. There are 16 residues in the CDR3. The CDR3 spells CASSPSGASGGNTIYF. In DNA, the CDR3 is TGTGCCAGCAGTCCGTCGGGGGCCTCTGGTGGAAACACCATATATTTT.

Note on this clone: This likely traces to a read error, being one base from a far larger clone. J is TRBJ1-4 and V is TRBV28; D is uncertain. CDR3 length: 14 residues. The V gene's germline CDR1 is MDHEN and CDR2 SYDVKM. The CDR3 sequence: CASSQAATNERLFF. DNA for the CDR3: TGTGCCAGCAGCCAGGCTGCAACTAATGAAAGACTGTTTTTT.

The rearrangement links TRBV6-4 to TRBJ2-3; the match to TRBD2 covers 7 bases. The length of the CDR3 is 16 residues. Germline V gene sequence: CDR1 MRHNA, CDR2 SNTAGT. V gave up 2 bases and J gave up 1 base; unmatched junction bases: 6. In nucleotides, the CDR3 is TGTGCCAGCAGTGACGAGGGCGGGAGCGGCACAGATACGCAGTATTTT. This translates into CASSDEGGSGTDTQYF.

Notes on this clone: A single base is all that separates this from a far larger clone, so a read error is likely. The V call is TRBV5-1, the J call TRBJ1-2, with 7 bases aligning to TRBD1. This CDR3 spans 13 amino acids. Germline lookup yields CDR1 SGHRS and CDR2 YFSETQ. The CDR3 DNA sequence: TGCACCAGCAGCTCACCGGGACAGCATGGCTACACCTTC. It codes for CTSSSPGQHGYTF.

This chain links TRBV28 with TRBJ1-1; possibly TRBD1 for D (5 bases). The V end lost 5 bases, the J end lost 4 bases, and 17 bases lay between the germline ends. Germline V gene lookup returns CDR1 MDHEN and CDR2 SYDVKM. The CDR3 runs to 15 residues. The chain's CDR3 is CASSGGVRATTEAFF. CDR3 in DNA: TGTGCCAGCAGTGGTGGGGTCAGGGCGACCACTGAAGCTTTCTTT.

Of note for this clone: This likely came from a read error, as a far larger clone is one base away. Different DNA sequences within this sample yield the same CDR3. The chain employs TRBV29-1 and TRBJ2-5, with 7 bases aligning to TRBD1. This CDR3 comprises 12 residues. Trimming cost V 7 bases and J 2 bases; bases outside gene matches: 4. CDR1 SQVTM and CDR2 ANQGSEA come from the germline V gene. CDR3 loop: CSGGTAQETQYF. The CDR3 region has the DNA TGCAGCGGGGGGACAGCACAAGAGACCCAGTACTTC.

CDR3 loop: CASSQTGTEQYF. The CDR3 nucleotides read TGTGCCAGCAGCCAGACAGGGACCGAGCAGTACTTC. This chain joins TRBV6-5 and TRBJ2-7; 7 bases align to TRBD1. V lost 6 bases to trimming and J lost 6 bases; unmatched junction nucleotides: 5. The CDR3 extends over 12 amino acids. Germline loops: CDR1 MNHEY, CDR2 SVGAGI.

CDR3 coding DNA: TGTGCCAGCAGTCGGCAGGGTGGATTAAGCTCCTACGAGCAGTACTTC. Protein sequence: CASSRQGGLSSYEQYF. The V and J genes are TRBV27 and TRBJ2-7, with a tentative D call TRBD1 (5 bases). This CDR3 contains 16 residues. CDR1 is MNHEY, CDR2 SMNVEV, per germline (reference sequence). The ends were cut back, 5 bases at V and 0 bases at J, with 17 bases in the middle.

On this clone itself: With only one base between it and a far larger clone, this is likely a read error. The CDR3 DNA is TGCGCCAGCAGCCCGATCAAACCAACAGATACGCAGTATTTT. Translated, it gives CASSPIKPTDTQYF. The chain is built from TRBV5-1 and TRBJ2-3; D is ambiguous. The V end lost 4 bases, the J end lost 3 bases, and 12 bases lay between the germline ends. The CDR3 runs 14 residues. From germline, CDR1 is SGHRS and CDR2 YFSETQ.

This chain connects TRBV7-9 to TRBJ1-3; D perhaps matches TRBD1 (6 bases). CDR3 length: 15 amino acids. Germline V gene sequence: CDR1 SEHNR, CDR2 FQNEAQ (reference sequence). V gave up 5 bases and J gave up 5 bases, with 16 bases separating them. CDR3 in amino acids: CASSPRWGPRNTIYF. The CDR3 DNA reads TGTGCCAGCAGCCCACGTTGGGGGCCCAGAAACACCATATATTTT.

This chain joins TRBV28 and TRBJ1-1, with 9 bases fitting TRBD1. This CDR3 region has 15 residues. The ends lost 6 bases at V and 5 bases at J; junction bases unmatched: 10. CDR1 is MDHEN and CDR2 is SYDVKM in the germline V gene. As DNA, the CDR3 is TGTGCCAGCAGCAACACCGGGACAGGGACGACTGAAGCTTTCTTT. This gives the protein CASSNTGTGTTEAFF.

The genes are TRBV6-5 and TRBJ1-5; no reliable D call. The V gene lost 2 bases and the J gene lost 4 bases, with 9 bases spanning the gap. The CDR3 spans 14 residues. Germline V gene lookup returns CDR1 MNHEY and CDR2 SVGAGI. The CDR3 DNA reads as TGTGCCAGCAGTTACCGACAAAGTAATCAGCCCCAGCATTTT. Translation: CASSYRQSNQPQHF.

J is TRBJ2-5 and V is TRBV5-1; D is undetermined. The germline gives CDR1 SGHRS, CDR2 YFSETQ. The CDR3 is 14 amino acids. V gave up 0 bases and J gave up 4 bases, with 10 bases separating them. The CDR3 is CASSLDDWRETQYF. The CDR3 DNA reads TGCGCCAGCAGCTTGGACGACTGGAGAGAGACCCAGTACTTC.

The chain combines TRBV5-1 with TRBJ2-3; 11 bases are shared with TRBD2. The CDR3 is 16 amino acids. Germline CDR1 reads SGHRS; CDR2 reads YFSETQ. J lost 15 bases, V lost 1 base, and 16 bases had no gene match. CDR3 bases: TGCGCCAGCAGCTTGACTACTTACCGGAGGACTAGCGGGCTATATTTT. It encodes CASSLTTYRRTSGLYF.